One TCR beta chain is described in this entry. Its antigen remains unknown. Germline values: CDR1 MNHEY, CDR2 SMNVEV (reference sequence). The V segment lost 7 bases and the J segment 5 bases; nucleotides outside the gene matches: 10. The CDR3 sequence is 14 residues long. The sample belongs to a study of shared clonotypes between healthy human individuals. Some clones are missing from TCRdb's copy, which holds only in-frame ones; the method was immunoSEQ multiplex PCR. The table has around 2,000,000 clones, about 95% seen once. Naivety among CD8 cells was defined by CD45RO negativity and positive CCR7 selection, thereby excluding terminally differentiated effector memory CD45RA+ cells. Study conclusions and caveats: Generation of non-shared clonotypes was less probable than generation of clonotypes shared by all four donors.

This chain links TRBV27 with TRBJ1-2, with 7 bases aligning to TRBD1. Sequencing used naive CD8+ T cells sorted from blood. This sequence was found in a man aged 18 to 29 in good health. CDR3 coding DNA: TGTGCCAGCACCTCGAAGGGGACAGCATATGGCTACACCTTC. It specifies CASTSKGTAYGYTF.